This T cell receptor (beta chain) was captured in a study of T cells in Graves' hyperthyroidism and ophthalmopathy. Amplification targeted TCR beta CDR3 regions from RNA transcripts. An initial round of RT-PCR targeting the TCR CDR3 relied on the HTBI primer set. A single record per CDR3 protein comes from TCRdb applying MiXCR to the multiplex PCR reads. Here the sample spans some 740,000 distinct CDR3 sequences, around 15% being singletons. The ends were cut back, 2 bases at V and 0 bases at J, with 7 bases in the middle. This CDR3 spans 15 amino acids. Germline loops: CDR1 SGHAT, CDR2 FQDESV (reference sequence).

This sequence was found in a woman under 30 with Graves' hyperthyroidism. The chain recombines TRBV11-1 with TRBJ2-2, with no clear D. Sequencing input: blood. The CDR3 nucleotides are TGTGCCAGCAGCTTAATGGCGTCGAACACCGGGGAGCTGTTTTTT. It translates to CASSLMASNTGELFF. Filled out from reference TRBV11-1 and TRBJ2-2, the complete variable domain reads EAEVAQSPRYKITEKSQAVAFWCDPISGHATLYWYRQILGQGPELLVQFQDESVVDDSQLPKDRFSAERLKGVDSTLKIQPAELGDSAMYLCASSLMASNTGELFFGEGSRLTVL.